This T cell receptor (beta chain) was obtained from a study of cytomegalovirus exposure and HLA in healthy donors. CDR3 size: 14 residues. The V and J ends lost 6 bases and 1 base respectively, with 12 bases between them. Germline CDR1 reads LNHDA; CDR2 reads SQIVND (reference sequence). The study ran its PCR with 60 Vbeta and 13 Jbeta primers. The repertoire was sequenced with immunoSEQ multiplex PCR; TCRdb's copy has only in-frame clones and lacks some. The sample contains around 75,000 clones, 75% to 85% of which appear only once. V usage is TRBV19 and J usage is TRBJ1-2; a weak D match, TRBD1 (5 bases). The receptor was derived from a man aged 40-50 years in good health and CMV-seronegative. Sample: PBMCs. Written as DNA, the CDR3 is TGTGCCAGTAGACCCCCGGGACTTAACTATGGCTACACCTTC. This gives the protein CASRPPGLNYGYTF.